The rows below give T cell receptor beta chains drawn from one sample of a study of T cell changes during pregnancy in multiple sclerosis. Some clones are missing from TCRdb's copy, which holds only in-frame ones; the method was immunoSEQ multiplex PCR. Of about 75,000 clones detected, around nine tenths appear once; the ten largest clones hold about 0.45%. This specimen consisted of CD4+ T cells from peripheral blood mononuclear cells, obtained before pregnancy. These receptors all stem from a female donor with multiple sclerosis, enrolled in a pregnancy study. CDR3s include the opening cysteine and the closing phenylalanine or tryptophan. A D gene is named only where the DNA matches it firmly. Size is stated for part of the rows, as once, few or many counts, or as a class when the clone is expanded.

v_call	d_call	clone_size	j_call	cdr3_nt	cdr3_aa
TRBV2	.	.	TRBJ1-5	TGTGCCAACAGTGAAGAGGGAGTTCAGCCCCAGCATTTT	CANSEEGVQPQHF
TRBV27	.	few	TRBJ1-1	TGTGCCAGCAGTCGGGGGTCACACACTGAAGCTTTCTTT	CASSRGSHTEAFF
TRBV11-2	TRBD1	.	TRBJ1-5	TGTGCCAGCAGCCCATCCAGGGGGTCGGGCAATCAGCCCCAGCATTTT	CASSPSRGSGNQPQHF
TRBV7-9	.	.	TRBJ2-3	TGTGCCAGCAGCTTAGCGGGGCGAGATACGCAGTATTTT	CASSLAGRDTQYF
TRBV19	.	.	TRBJ2-2	TGTGCCAGTAGTATAACGCTAGAGGACACCGGGGAGCTGTTTTTT	CASSITLEDTGELFF
TRBV19	.	once	TRBJ1-5	TGTGCCAGTAGTCAGAAGATCCCGGGTCTTGGCAATCAGCCCCAGCATTTT	CASSQKIPGLGNQPQHF
TRBV6-5	.	few	TRBJ1-1	TGTGCCAGCAGTTTCAGGGACACTGAAGCTTTCTTT	CASSFRDTEAFF
TRBV2	.	.	TRBJ1-1	TGTGCCAGCAGTGAAGCTTATACTGCAATGAACACTGAAGCTTTCTTT	CASSEAYTAMNTEAFF
TRBV6-1	TRBD1	once	TRBJ2-4	TGTGCCAGCACCAGGGACAGTCAAGCCAAAAACATTCAGTACTTC	CASTRDSQAKNIQYF
TRBV5-6	TRBD2	.	TRBJ2-1	TGTGCCAGCAGTACTAGCGGGAGGGACTTCTTC	CASSTSGRDFF
TRBV27	TRBD1	.	TRBJ1-3	TGTGCCAGCAGCTTGACAGGGTATGGAAACACCATATATTTT	CASSLTGYGNTIYF
TRBV5-1	.	.	TRBJ2-7	TGCGCCAGCAGCGATTACCTAGGGGCTGACGAGCAGTACTTC	CASSDYLGADEQYF
TRBV18	.	few	TRBJ2-6	TGTGCCAGCTCACCAGGACTCTCTGGGGCCAACGTCCTGACTTTC	CASSPGLSGANVLTF
TRBV15	.	.	TRBJ2-5	TGTGCCACCAGCAGAGATGGGCAGGGGTGGGAGACCCAGTACTTC	CATSRDGQGWETQYF
TRBV14	TRBD2	.	TRBJ2-7	TGTGCCAGCAGCCGTAGCGGGGGCCGCTCCTACGAGCAGTACTTC	CASSRSGGRSYEQYF
TRBV7-2	.	.	TRBJ1-1	TGTGCCAGCAGCTTAGGCGCGGTGAGCACTGAAGCTTTCTTT	CASSLGAVSTEAFF
TRBV7-2	TRBD1	.	TRBJ2-2	TGTGCCAGCAGCAACAACCGACCGGGACAGATTATCACCGGGGAGCTGTTTTTT	CASSNNRPGQIITGELFF
TRBV19	TRBD2	.	TRBJ2-1	TGTGCCAGCAGGCGATGGGACGGCGGGAGTGGGCATGAGCAGTTCTTC	CASRRWDGGSGHEQFF